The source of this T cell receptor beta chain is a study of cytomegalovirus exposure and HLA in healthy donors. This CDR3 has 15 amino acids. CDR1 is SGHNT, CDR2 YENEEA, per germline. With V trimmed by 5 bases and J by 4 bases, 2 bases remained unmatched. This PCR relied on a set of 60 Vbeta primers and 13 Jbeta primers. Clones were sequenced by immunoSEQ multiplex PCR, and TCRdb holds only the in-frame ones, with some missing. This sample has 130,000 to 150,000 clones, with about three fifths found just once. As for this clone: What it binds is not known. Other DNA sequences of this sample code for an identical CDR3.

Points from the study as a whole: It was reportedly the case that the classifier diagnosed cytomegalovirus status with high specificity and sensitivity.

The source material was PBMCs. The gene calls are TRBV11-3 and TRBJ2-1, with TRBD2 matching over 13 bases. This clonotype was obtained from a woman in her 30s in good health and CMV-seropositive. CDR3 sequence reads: CASSQLAGGYNEQFF. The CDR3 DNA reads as TGTGCCAGCAGCCAACTAGCGGGGGGGTACAATGAGCAGTTCTTC.